A selection of T cell receptor beta chains follows, all from one sample in a study of beta chain features in type 1 diabetes. Sequencing used immunoSEQ multiplex PCR; TCRdb keeps in-frame clones, though not all of them. The sample lists 350,000 to 450,000 clones, about 15% occurring once. Material for sequencing was naive CD4+ T cells from blood. The source of these receptors is a woman younger than 30 in good health. Both conserved end residues are part of each CDR3. The order of the fields is D gene, V gene, J gene, clone size, CDR3 protein, CDR3 DNA. A D gene is named only where the DNA matches it firmly. The listing skips clone size in some rows; elsewhere it reads once, few, many or a size class.

TRBD2	TRBV5-1	TRBJ2-7	NA	CASSNGRARDEQYF	TGCGCCAGCAGTAACGGGAGGGCCAGAGACGAGCAGTACTTC
NA	TRBV7-2	TRBJ2-5	few	CASSSQETQYF	TGTGCCAGCAGCTCTCAAGAGACCCAGTACTTC
NA	TRBV29-1	TRBJ1-2	NA	CSVRVAYGYTF	TGCAGCGTTCGGGTTGCCTATGGCTACACCTTC
TRBD1	TRBV13	TRBJ2-7	NA	CASSSARDRRTYEQYF	TGTGCCAGCAGCTCCGCCCGGGACAGGCGAACCTACGAGCAGTACTTC
TRBD1	TRBV4-2	TRBJ2-7	few	CASSQTGTGVEQYF	TGTGCCAGCAGCCAAACCGGGACAGGAGTCGAGCAGTACTTC
NA	TRBV28	TRBJ2-7	NA	CASTRIGGGASYEQYF	TGTGCCAGCACCAGAATCGGAGGGGGCGCCTCCTACGAGCAGTACTTC
NA	TRBV5-1	TRBJ2-2	NA	CASTLTGPGELFF	TGCGCCAGCACACTCACAGGCCCCGGGGAGCTGTTTTTT
NA	TRBV14	TRBJ2-5	NA	CASSLSGGETQYF	TGTGCCAGCAGCCTAAGCGGAGGGGAGACCCAGTACTTC
NA	TRBV6-1	TRBJ2-3	NA	CASNLQVSDTQYF	TGTGCCAGCAACCTACAGGTGTCGGATACGCAGTATTTT
TRBD2	TRBV5-1	TRBJ2-2	few	CASSLLERGNTGELFF	TGCGCCAGCAGCTTGCTGGAGCGGGGGAACACCGGGGAGCTGTTTTTT
TRBD2	TRBV6-5	TRBJ2-7	few	CASRGRLAGGYEQYF	TGTGCCAGCAGGGGACGACTAGCGGGAGGCTACGAGCAGTACTTC
NA	TRBV15	TRBJ2-2	few	CATSRGSGQGMNTGELFF	TGTGCCACCAGCAGAGGTTCAGGGCAGGGGATGAACACCGGGGAGCTGTTTTTT
TRBD1	TRBV29-1	TRBJ2-4	few	CSVLPTGAKNIQYF	TGCAGCGTATTACCGACAGGGGCCAAAAACATTCAGTACTTC
NA	TRBV5-1	TRBJ2-2	few	CASSYFPRTESTGELFF	TGCGCCAGCAGCTACTTCCCCAGGACAGAATCCACCGGGGAGCTGTTTTTT
NA	TRBV5-4	TRBJ1-5	NA	CASSFTSGGGNQPQHF	TGTGCCAGCAGCTTCACTTCGGGGGGTGGCAATCAGCCCCAGCATTTT
NA	TRBV10-3	TRBJ2-1	NA	CAITTNPPEQFF	TGTGCCATCACGACTAACCCCCCTGAGCAGTTCTTC
NA	TRBV9	TRBJ2-7	few	CASSVGMGFQSLAEQYF	TGTGCCAGCAGCGTAGGGATGGGGTTTCAGAGTCTAGCTGAGCAGTACTTC
TRBD2	TRBV7-2	TRBJ2-3	NA	CASSAVPAGAGDTQYF	TGTGCCAGCAGCGCCGTACCAGCGGGAGCAGGAGATACGCAGTATTTT
NA	TRBV7-9	TRBJ2-1	NA	CASSTRGTPGNEQFF	TGTGCCAGCAGCACAAGGGGGACCCCCGGCAATGAGCAGTTCTTC
NA	TRBV27	TRBJ2-5	few	CASSPRRGETQYF	TGTGCCAGCAGTCCCCGGAGAGGGGAGACCCAGTACTTC
TRBD1	TRBV10-3	TRBJ2-7	few	CATPGQGVHEQYF	TGTGCCACACCGGGACAGGGAGTCCACGAGCAGTACTTC